This T cell receptor (beta chain) was identified in a study of pediatric ulcerative colitis. Study results and caveats: All ulcerative colitis patients, but no controls, carried a couple of rectal clonotypes. Compared with controls, ulcerative colitis showed greater blood-rectum clone sharing. In rectum, acute severe colitis had expanded clones and less diversity.

The survey-level immunoSEQ assay was used. TCRdb keeps only in-frame clones here, not all; method: immunoSEQ multiplex PCR. The table includes 36,000 or so clones, approximately 73% detected once. Rectal tissue came from one to two pinch biopsies taken at colonoscopy. Germline lookup yields CDR1 MNHEY and CDR2 SMNVEV (reference sequence). The CDR3 runs 15 residues. The V gene end was trimmed by 7 bases and the J gene end by 7 bases; junction bases not matched to a gene: 15. This clone came up once. Its antigen is currently unknown. This receptor was taken from a boy aged 5-17 years with moderate ulcerative colitis. The chain is built from TRBV27 and TRBJ2-7, with 8 bases fitting TRBD1. Sequences were obtained from gut tissue. The CDR3 protein is CASKVRAGGTYEQYF. DNA for the CDR3: TGTGCCAGCAAGGTACGGGCAGGGGGCACTTATGAGCAGTACTTC.